These T cell receptor beta chains were read from a single sample in a study of cytomegalovirus exposure and HLA in healthy donors. Using immunoSEQ multiplex PCR, the repertoire was profiled, and TCRdb retains in-frame clones only, with some absent. The data hold 100,000 to 150,000 clones, with around nine tenths observed a single time. The specimen was PBMCs. Receptor source: a man aged 25-45 years in good health and CMV-seronegative. Each CDR3 is given with its conserved first and last residue. D genes are given only for firm matches. Expanded clones are given a class, and other clones once, few, many or no size at all.

CDR3 DNA: TGTGCTAGTGGCCGCCCCCCAACTACCGAGCAGTACTTC
CDR3 protein: CASGRPPTTEQYF
D gene: NA
V gene: TRBV12-5
J gene: TRBJ2-7
CDR3 length: 13
clone size: NA

CDR3 DNA: TGTGCCAGTTCCGGAAACGAGGGGAACACTGAAGCTTTCTTT
CDR3 protein: CASSGNEGNTEAFF
D gene: NA
V gene: TRBV27
J gene: TRBJ1-1
CDR3 length: 14
clone size: NA

CDR3 DNA: TGTGCCTCAACAGGGCTTAAGCTCTATGGCTACACCTTC
CDR3 protein: CASTGLKLYGYTF
D gene: NA
V gene: TRBV30
J gene: TRBJ1-2
CDR3 length: 13
clone size: NA

CDR3 DNA: TGTGCCAGCTCACGATCGGGAGGCTACAATGAGCAGTTCTTC
CDR3 protein: CASSRSGGYNEQFF
D gene: TRBD2
V gene: TRBV18
J gene: TRBJ2-1
CDR3 length: 14
clone size: NA

CDR3 DNA: TGTGCCAGCAGCATTTTACAGGGGTCGGGGCCTGGGGCCAACGTCCTGACTTTC
CDR3 protein: CASSILQGSGPGANVLTF
D gene: TRBD1
V gene: TRBV7-9
J gene: TRBJ2-6
CDR3 length: 18
clone size: NA

CDR3 DNA: TGTGCCAGTAGTACACTAGCCTTTAGCACAGATACGCAGTATTTT
CDR3 protein: CASSTLAFSTDTQYF
D gene: NA
V gene: TRBV19
J gene: TRBJ2-3
CDR3 length: 15
clone size: NA

CDR3 DNA: TGTGCCAGCAGCTTTAACGGGGACACCCCCTACGAGCAGTACTTC
CDR3 protein: CASSFNGDTPYEQYF
D gene: NA
V gene: TRBV7-2
J gene: TRBJ2-7
CDR3 length: 15
clone size: NA

CDR3 DNA: TGTGCCAGCAGCTTGATTGGGGCCTCGAACACTGAAGCTTTCTTT
CDR3 protein: CASSLIGASNTEAFF
D gene: NA
V gene: TRBV5-6
J gene: TRBJ1-1
CDR3 length: 15
clone size: NA

CDR3 DNA: TGCGCCAGCAGCTTGGCCCTAGCGGAAAACACCGGGGAGCTGTTTTTT
CDR3 protein: CASSLALAENTGELFF
D gene: TRBD2
V gene: TRBV5-1
J gene: TRBJ2-2
CDR3 length: 16
clone size: once

CDR3 DNA: TGCGCCAGCAGCCCTCGGGATTCACCTTACAATGAGCAGTTCTTC
CDR3 protein: CASSPRDSPYNEQFF
D gene: NA
V gene: TRBV4-1
J gene: TRBJ2-1
CDR3 length: 15
clone size: NA

CDR3 DNA: TGTGCCAGCAGCCGGGACAGGGACTCCTACGAGCAGTACTTC
CDR3 protein: CASSRDRDSYEQYF
D gene: TRBD1
V gene: TRBV19
J gene: TRBJ2-7
CDR3 length: 14
clone size: NA

CDR3 DNA: TGTGCCAGCGCCCGGGACTTTAGCTCCTACAATGAGCAGTTCTTC
CDR3 protein: CASARDFSSYNEQFF
D gene: NA
V gene: TRBV9
J gene: TRBJ2-1
CDR3 length: 15
clone size: NA

CDR3 DNA: TGTGCCAGTAGTATAGCTTCAGGGGCAGATACGCAGTATTTT
CDR3 protein: CASSIASGADTQYF
D gene: NA
V gene: TRBV19
J gene: TRBJ2-3
CDR3 length: 14
clone size: NA

CDR3 DNA: TGTGCCAGCAGCCTAGAAGAGACCCAGTACTTC
CDR3 protein: CASSLEETQYF
D gene: NA
V gene: TRBV6-5
J gene: TRBJ2-5
CDR3 length: 11
clone size: NA

CDR3 DNA: TGTGCCTGGGCCACGGGGGGGTATCGCGACGAGCAGTACTTC
CDR3 protein: CAWATGGYRDEQYF
D gene: TRBD2
V gene: TRBV30
J gene: TRBJ2-7
CDR3 length: 14
clone size: once

CDR3 DNA: TGTGCCAGCAGTGTGTCGGGGAGCGAGCAGTACTTC
CDR3 protein: CASSVSGSEQYF
D gene: NA
V gene: TRBV2
J gene: TRBJ2-7
CDR3 length: 12
clone size: NA

CDR3 DNA: TGTGCCAGCAGCTTGGGAGGACAGAACACTGAAGCTTTCTTT
CDR3 protein: CASSLGGQNTEAFF
D gene: NA
V gene: TRBV5-6
J gene: TRBJ1-1
CDR3 length: 14
clone size: many

CDR3 DNA: TGTGCCAGCAGCCAAGTCAACAGGGCTCTTGCTGAAGCTTTCTTT
CDR3 protein: CASSQVNRALAEAFF
D gene: NA
V gene: TRBV4-2
J gene: TRBJ1-1
CDR3 length: 15
clone size: NA

CDR3 DNA: TGTGCCAGCAGCTTAGCGGACACTTACAATGAGCAGTTCTTC
CDR3 protein: CASSLADTYNEQFF
D gene: NA
V gene: TRBV7-2
J gene: TRBJ2-1
CDR3 length: 14
clone size: NA

CDR3 DNA: TGTGCCAGCAGGGCCACCGGGGAGCTGTTTTTT
CDR3 protein: CASRATGELFF
D gene: NA
V gene: TRBV6-1
J gene: TRBJ2-2
CDR3 length: 11
clone size: few

CDR3 DNA: TGTGCCAGTAGTTTCGGACAGGGGTTCAATCAGCCCCAGCATTTT
CDR3 protein: CASSFGQGFNQPQHF
D gene: TRBD1
V gene: TRBV19
J gene: TRBJ1-5
CDR3 length: 15
clone size: NA

CDR3 DNA: TGTGCCAGCAGGGCTGACACTAATCAGCCCCAGCATTTT
CDR3 protein: CASRADTNQPQHF
D gene: NA
V gene: TRBV6-1
J gene: TRBJ1-5
CDR3 length: 13
clone size: NA

CDR3 DNA: TGCAGCGCGGGGACAGGTTCGACAGATACGCAGTATTTT
CDR3 protein: CSAGTGSTDTQYF
D gene: TRBD1
V gene: TRBV29-1
J gene: TRBJ2-3
CDR3 length: 13
clone size: once

CDR3 DNA: TGTGCCAGCAGCTTAGTCTCGGGGAGCTATGGCTACACCTTC
CDR3 protein: CASSLVSGSYGYTF
D gene: NA
V gene: TRBV7-2
J gene: TRBJ1-2
CDR3 length: 14
clone size: few

CDR3 DNA: TGTGCTAGTGGCCCTGGACAGGAGGTAAATCAGCCCCAGCATTTT
CDR3 protein: CASGPGQEVNQPQHF
D gene: TRBD1
V gene: TRBV12-5
J gene: TRBJ1-5
CDR3 length: 15
clone size: few

CDR3 DNA: TGTGCCTGGAGTGGTAGCGGGACATCCTACAATGAGCAGTTCTTC
CDR3 protein: CAWSGSGTSYNEQFF
D gene: TRBD2
V gene: TRBV30
J gene: TRBJ2-1
CDR3 length: 15
clone size: NA

CDR3 DNA: TGCGCCAGCAGCCCAGAAGGCGGATGGGAGGCCGGGGAGCTGTTTTTT
CDR3 protein: CASSPEGGWEAGELFF
D gene: NA
V gene: TRBV5-1
J gene: TRBJ2-2
CDR3 length: 16
clone size: NA